Listed below are T cell receptor beta chains from one sample, sequenced in a study of shared clonotypes between healthy human individuals. The protocol was immunoSEQ multiplex PCR, while the TCRdb copy is restricted to in-frame clones and leaves out a portion. The sample gives 550,000 to 850,000 clones, over 60% of which show up once; under 2% is in the top ten. The sample consisted of memory CD4+ T cells sorted from blood. The receptor set was obtained from a woman in her 30s in good health. CDR3s include the opening cysteine and the closing phenylalanine or tryptophan.

>15|TRBV6-6|TRBJ2-7
CASTPNLAGSYEQYF
>13|TRBV29-1|TRBJ2-3
CSGGGGRTDTQYF
>16|TRBV4-1|TRBJ2-1
CASSQAPSVWGNEQFF
>13|TRBV11-2|TRBJ2-7
CASSSDGPYEQYF
>12|TRBV15|TRBJ2-7
CATSRDRGLQYF
>14|TRBV4-1|TRBJ1-5
CASSQWGSNQPQHF
>13|TRBV30|TRBJ2-4
CAWSVGDRNIQYF
>14|TRBV29-1|TRBJ1-1
CSALSAGLNTEAFF
>14|TRBV28|TRBJ2-7
CASSSGQLPSEQYF
>14|TRBV5-1|TRBJ2-7
CASHLAGGPSEQYF
>15|TRBV18|TRBJ2-7
CASSPSTGGLREQYF
>16|TRBV6-5|TRBJ1-3
CASSYSREVRGNTIYF
>13|TRBV29-1|TRBJ2-3
CSAGGGMGGTQYF
>14|TRBV7-2|TRBJ2-1
CASSLDSSYNEQFF
>15|TRBV6-6|TRBJ2-7
CASSLPGTGIYEQYF
>15|TRBV30|TRBJ2-5
CAWSVLGDRRETQYF
>15|TRBV19|TRBJ2-3
CASSFVGGRTDTQYF
>13|TRBV5-6|TRBJ2-7
CASSSLEGYEQYF
>13|TRBV2|TRBJ2-3
CASSDLRRYTQYF
>12|TRBV7-9|TRBJ2-7
CASTGLPYEQYF
>13|TRBV7-9|TRBJ2-4
CASSNDRSAGQYF
>15|TRBV7-2|TRBJ2-2
CASSSQGANTGELFF
>14|TRBV2|TRBJ1-1
CASSEAEGLSTAFF
>15|TRBV28|TRBJ2-2
CASSSLPTGTGELFF
>11|TRBV20-1|TRBJ1-1
CSASPVTEAFF
>12|TRBV25-1|TRBJ2-7
CASKDRLYEQYF
>13|TRBV13|TRBJ1-1
CASSFTGLTEAFF
>17|TRBV4-2|TRBJ2-2
CASSQNPTQGGTGELFF
>15|TRBV18|TRBJ1-3
CASSPTPSSGNTIYF
>14|TRBV5-1|TRBJ1-4
CASSLQGLREKLFF
>14|TRBV11-2|TRBJ2-1
CASSLGGEYNEQFF
>14|TRBV19|TRBJ2-2
CASSTTGIVGELFF
>14|TRBV6-5|TRBJ2-7
CASTVPGLAHEQYF
>14|TRBV5-8|TRBJ1-1
CARVGGATNTEAFF
>14|TRBV6-4|TRBJ2-1
CASSVWLGESEQFF
>14|TRBV19|TRBJ1-5
CASSIGTSNQPQHF
>14|TRBV5-1|TRBJ2-7
CASSPGTGGYEQYF
>11|TRBV30|TRBJ2-3
CAWSRGNTQYF
>17|TRBV4-1|TRBJ2-2
CASSQERERLNTGELFF
>13|TRBV11-2|TRBJ1-4
CASSLDPGSKLFF
>15|TRBV19|TRBJ2-3
CASSTGQGDTDTQYF
>13|TRBV7-2|TRBJ2-1
CASSLGSGTQKFF
>16|TRBV19|TRBJ2-5
CASSTEAGTALETQYF
>19|TRBV28|TRBJ2-1
CASSSPHNGTSGIYNEQFF
>14|TRBV23-1|TRBJ1-5
CASSYARAGQPQHF
>11|TRBV2|TRBJ1-2
CASMKDYGYTF
>17|TRBV5-8|TRBJ1-4
CASSHGTGPNKGEKLFF
>15|TRBV5-1|TRBJ2-1
CASSSDSIGYNEQFF
>13|TRBV5-6|TRBJ1-1
CASSFVGLTEAFF
>14|TRBV19|TRBJ1-1
CASSIWTSRSEAFF
>14|TRBV5-1|TRBJ1-1
CASSSATDNTEAFF
>16|TRBV11-2|TRBJ2-1
CASSLAIGLSVREQFF
>14|TRBV6-6|TRBJ2-3
CASSLGGRFDTQYF
>16|TRBV27|TRBJ2-5
CASTPWGGGSQETQYF
>14|TRBV29-1|TRBJ2-3
CSAVPGGSGDTQYF
>15|TRBV19|TRBJ1-2
CASRTPGQGLGGYTF
>14|TRBV19|TRBJ2-7
CASSKLAGAYEQYF